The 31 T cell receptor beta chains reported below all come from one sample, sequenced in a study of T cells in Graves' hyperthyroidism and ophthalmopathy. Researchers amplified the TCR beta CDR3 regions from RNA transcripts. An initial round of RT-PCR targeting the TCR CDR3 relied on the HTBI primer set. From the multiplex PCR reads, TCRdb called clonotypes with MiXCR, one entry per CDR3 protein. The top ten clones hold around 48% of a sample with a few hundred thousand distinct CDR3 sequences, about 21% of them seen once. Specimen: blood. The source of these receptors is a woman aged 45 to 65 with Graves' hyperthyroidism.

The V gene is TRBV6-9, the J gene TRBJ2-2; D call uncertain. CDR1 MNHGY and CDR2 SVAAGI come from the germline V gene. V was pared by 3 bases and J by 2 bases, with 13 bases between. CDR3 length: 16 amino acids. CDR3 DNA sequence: TGTGCCAGCAGTTACGGTAATAGCCTCAACACCGGGGAGCTGTTTTTT. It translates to CASSYGNSLNTGELFF.

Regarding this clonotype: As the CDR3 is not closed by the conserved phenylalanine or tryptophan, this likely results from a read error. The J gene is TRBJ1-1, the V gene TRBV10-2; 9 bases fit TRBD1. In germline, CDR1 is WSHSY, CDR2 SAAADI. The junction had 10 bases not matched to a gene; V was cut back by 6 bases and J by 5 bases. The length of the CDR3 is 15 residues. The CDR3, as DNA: TGCGCCAGCAGGGCGGGGACAGGGAGAGGGACTGAAGCTTTCATT. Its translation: CASRAGTGRGTEAFI.

CDR3 region: CASSFRTQEAADTQYF. The CDR3 coding sequence is TGCGCCAGCAGCTTTCGAACCCAAGAGGCCGCAGATACGCAGTATTTT. J is TRBJ2-3 and V is TRBV5-1; D unclear. CDR3 length: 16 amino acids. Germline V CDR1 and CDR2: SGHRS, YFSETQ. V lost 2 bases and J 4 bases, leaving 17 bases between the germline ends. Together with reference TRBV5-1 and TRBJ2-3, the CDR3 gives the full variable domain: KAGVTQTPRYLIKTRGQQVTLSCSPISGHRSVSWYQQTPGQGLQFLFEYFSETQRNKGNFPGRFSGRQFSNSRSEMNVSTLELGDSALYLCASSFRTQEAADTQYFGPGTRLTVL.

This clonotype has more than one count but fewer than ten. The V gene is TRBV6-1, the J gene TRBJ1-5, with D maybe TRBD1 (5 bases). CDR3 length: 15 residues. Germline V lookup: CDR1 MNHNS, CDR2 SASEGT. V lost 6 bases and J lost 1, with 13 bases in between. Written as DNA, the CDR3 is TGTGCCAGCAGGGGGGGACGACAGAGCAATCAGCCCCAGCATTTT. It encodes CASRGGRQSNQPQHF.

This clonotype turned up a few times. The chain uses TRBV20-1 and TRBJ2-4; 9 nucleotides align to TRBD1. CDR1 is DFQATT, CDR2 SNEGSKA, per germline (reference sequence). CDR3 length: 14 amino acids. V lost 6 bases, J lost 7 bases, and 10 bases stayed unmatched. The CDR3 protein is CSASGTGSGNIQYF. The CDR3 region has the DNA TGCAGTGCGTCCGGGACAGGGTCGGGCAACATTCAGTACTTC.

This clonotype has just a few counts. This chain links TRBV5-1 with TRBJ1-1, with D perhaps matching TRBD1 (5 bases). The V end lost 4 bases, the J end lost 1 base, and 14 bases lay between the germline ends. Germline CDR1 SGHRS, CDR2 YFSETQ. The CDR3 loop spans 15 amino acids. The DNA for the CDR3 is TGCGCCAGCAGCCTGCTCAGGGCGAGGAACACTGAAGCTTTCTTT. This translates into CASSLLRARNTEAFF.

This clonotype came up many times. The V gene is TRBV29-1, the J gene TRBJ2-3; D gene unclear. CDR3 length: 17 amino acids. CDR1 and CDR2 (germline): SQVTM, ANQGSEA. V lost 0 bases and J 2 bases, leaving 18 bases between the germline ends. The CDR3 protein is CSVEDRPGIISTDTQYF. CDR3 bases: TGCAGCGTTGAAGATCGGCCGGGCATCATTTCCACAGATACGCAGTATTTT.

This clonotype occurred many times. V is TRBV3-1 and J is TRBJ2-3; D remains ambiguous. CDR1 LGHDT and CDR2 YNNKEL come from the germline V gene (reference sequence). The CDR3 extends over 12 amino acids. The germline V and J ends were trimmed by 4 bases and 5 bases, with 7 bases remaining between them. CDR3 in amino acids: CASSPSRDTQYF. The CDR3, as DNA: TGTGCCAGCAGCCCCTCGCGAGATACGCAGTATTTT.

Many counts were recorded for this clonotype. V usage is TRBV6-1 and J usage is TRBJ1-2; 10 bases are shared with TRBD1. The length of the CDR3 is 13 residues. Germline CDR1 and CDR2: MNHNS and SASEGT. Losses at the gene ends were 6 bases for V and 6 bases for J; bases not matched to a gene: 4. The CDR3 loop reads CASRGQGRDGYTF. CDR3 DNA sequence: TGTGCCAGCAGGGGACAGGGGAGAGATGGCTACACCTTC.

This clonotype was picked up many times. The CDR3: CSASLAGAPGTGELFF. CDR3 sequence (DNA): TGCAGTGCTAGTCTAGCGGGAGCCCCAGGGACCGGGGAGCTGTTTTTT. J is TRBJ2-2 and V is TRBV20-1; TRBD2 agrees at 10 bases. V lost 3 bases to trimming and J lost 5 bases; unmatched junction nucleotides: 9. CDR1 is DFQATT and CDR2 is SNEGSKA in the germline V gene (reference sequence). The length of the CDR3 is 16 residues.

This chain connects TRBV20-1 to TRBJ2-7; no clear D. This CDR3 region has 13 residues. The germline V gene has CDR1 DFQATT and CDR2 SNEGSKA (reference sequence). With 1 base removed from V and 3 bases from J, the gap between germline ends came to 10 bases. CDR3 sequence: CSARVVIGYEQYF. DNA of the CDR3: TGCAGTGCTAGAGTGGTCATTGGCTACGAGCAGTACTTC.

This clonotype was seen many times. The CDR3 region is CASSLARLAGINEQFF. DNA for the CDR3: TGTGCCAGCAGCTTAGCGCGACTAGCGGGGATCAATGAGCAGTTCTTC. V gene TRBV7-9 combines with J gene TRBJ2-1, with TRBD2 matching 11 bases. The CDR3 length is 16 residues. With V trimmed by 0 bases and J by 6 bases, 4 bases remained unmatched. CDR1 and CDR2 from the germline V gene are SEHNR and FQNEAQ (reference sequence).

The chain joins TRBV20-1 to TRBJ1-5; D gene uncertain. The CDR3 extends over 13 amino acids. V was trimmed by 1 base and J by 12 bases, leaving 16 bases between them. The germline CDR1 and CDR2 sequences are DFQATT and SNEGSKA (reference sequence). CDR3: CSARGRTVGIQHF. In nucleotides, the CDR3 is TGCAGTGCTAGAGGCCGGACGGTCGGAATCCAGCATTTT.

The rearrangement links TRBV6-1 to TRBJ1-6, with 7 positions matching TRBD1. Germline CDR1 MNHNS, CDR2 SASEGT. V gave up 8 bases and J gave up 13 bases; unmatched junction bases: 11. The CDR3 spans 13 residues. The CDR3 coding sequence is TGTGCCAGCCAGAGACAGGGATTTTCGCCCCTCCACTTT. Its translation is CASQRQGFSPLHF.

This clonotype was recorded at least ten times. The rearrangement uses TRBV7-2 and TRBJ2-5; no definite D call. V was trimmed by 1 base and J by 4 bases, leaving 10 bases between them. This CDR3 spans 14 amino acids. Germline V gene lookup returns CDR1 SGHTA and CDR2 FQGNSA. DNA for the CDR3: TGTGCCAGCAGCTTAGGAAATAGGCCAGAGACCCAGTACTTC. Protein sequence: CASSLGNRPETQYF.

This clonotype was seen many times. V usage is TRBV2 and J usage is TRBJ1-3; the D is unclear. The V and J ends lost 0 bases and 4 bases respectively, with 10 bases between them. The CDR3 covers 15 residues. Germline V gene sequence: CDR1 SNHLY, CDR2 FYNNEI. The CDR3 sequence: CASSEAVGRGNTIYF. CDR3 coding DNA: TGTGCCAGCAGTGAAGCGGTTGGCAGAGGAAACACCATATATTTT.

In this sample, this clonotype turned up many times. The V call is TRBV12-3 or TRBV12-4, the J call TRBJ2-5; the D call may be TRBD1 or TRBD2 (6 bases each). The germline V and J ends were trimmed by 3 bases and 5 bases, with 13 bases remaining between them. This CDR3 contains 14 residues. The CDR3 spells CASSFGGGRETQYF. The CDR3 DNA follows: TGTGCCAGCAGTTTCGGAGGGGGGAGGGAGACCCAGTACTTC.

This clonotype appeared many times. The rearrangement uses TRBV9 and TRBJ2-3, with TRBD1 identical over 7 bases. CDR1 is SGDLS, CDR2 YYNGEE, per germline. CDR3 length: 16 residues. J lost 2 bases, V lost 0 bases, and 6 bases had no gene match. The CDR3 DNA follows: TGTGCCAGCAGCGTAGAGGTGACAGGGACCACAGATACGCAGTATTTT. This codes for CASSVEVTGTTDTQYF.

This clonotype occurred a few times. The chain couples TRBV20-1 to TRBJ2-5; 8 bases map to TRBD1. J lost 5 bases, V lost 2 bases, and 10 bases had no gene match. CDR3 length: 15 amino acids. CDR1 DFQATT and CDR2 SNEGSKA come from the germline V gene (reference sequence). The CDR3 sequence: CSARTSGGAWETQYF. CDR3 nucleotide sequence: TGCAGTGCTAGAACGTCAGGGGGCGCCTGGGAGACCCAGTACTTC.

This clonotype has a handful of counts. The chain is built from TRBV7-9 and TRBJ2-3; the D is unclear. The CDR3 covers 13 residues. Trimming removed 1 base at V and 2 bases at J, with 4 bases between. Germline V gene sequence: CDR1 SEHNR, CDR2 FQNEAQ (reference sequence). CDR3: CASSLDATDTQYF. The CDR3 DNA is TGTGCCAGCAGCTTAGACGCCACAGATACGCAGTATTTT.

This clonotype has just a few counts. CDR3 protein: CASSRGTSDSSYEQYF. CDR3 DNA: TGTGCCAGCAGCAGAGGGACTAGCGATAGCTCCTACGAGCAGTACTTC. The chain combines TRBV7-6 with TRBJ2-7; 10 nucleotides match TRBD2. The CDR3 totals 16 residues. Germline V gives CDR1 SGHVS, CDR2 FNYEAQ. With V trimmed by 5 bases and J by 0 bases, 7 bases remained unmatched.

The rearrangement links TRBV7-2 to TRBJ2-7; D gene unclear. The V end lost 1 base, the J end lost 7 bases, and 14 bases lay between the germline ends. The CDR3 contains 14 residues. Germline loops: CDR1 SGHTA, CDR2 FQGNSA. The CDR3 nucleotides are TGTGCCAGCAGCTTAGGAGGTAGCTTTGGGGAGCAGTACTTC. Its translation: CASSLGGSFGEQYF.

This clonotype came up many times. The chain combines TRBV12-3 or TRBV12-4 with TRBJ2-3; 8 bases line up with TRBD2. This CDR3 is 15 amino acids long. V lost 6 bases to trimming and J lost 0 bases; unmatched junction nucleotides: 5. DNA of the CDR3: TGTGCCAGCAGCCGAGGCGGGGGGAGCACAGATACGCAGTATTTT. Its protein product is CASSRGGGSTDTQYF.

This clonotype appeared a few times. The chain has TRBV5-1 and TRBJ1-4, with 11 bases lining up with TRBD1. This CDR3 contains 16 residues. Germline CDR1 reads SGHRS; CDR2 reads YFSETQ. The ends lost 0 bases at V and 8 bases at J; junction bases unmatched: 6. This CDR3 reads CASSLAVGTGGEKLFF. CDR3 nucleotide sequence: TGCGCCAGCAGCTTGGCCGTCGGGACAGGGGGGGAAAAACTGTTTTTT.

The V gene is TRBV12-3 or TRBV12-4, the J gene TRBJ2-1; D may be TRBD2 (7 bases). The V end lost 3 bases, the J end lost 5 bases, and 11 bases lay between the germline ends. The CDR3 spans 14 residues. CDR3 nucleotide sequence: TGTGCCAGCAGTTTTCGGGGGGCGAACAATGAGCAGTTCTTC. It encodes CASSFRGANNEQFF.

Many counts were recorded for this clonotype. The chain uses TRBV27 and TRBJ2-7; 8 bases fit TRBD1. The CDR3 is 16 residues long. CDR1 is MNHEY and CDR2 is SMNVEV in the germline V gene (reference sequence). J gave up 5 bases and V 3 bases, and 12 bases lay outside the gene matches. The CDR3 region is CASSFWPSGGLNEQYF. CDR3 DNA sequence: TGTGCCAGCAGTTTCTGGCCCTCAGGGGGCTTAAACGAGCAGTACTTC.

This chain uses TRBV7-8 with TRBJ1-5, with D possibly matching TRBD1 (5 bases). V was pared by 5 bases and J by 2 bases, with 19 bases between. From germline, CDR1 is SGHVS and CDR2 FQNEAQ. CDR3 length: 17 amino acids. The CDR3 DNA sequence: TGTGCCAGCAGCCCCACCGTGGGGGAAAATCGCAATCAGCCCCAGCATTTT. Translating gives CASSPTVGENRNQPQHF.

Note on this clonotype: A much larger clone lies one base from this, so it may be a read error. CDR3 bases: TGTGCCAGCAGCCCAGGGAGTAAGGGGAGGAACACTGAAGCTTTCTTT. Encoded protein: CASSPGSKGRNTEAFF. The rearrangement joins TRBV7-9 to TRBJ1-1; D perhaps matches TRBD1 (5 bases). Trimming left V 5 bases short and J 1 base short, with 17 bases between. CDR3 length: 16 amino acids. Germline values: CDR1 SEHNR, CDR2 FQNEAQ (reference sequence).

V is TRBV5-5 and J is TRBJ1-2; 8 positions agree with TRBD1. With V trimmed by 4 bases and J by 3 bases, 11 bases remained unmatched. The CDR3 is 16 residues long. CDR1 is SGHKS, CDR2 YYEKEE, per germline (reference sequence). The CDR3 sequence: CASSAQAGGADYGYTF. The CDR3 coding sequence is TGTGCCAGCAGCGCTCAAGCAGGGGGCGCGGACTATGGCTACACCTTC.

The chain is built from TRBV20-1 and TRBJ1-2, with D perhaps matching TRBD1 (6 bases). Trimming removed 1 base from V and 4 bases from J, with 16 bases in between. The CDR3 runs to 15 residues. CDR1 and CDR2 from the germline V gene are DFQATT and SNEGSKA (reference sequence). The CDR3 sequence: CSARVKQGSGYGYTF. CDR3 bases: TGCAGTGCTAGAGTCAAACAGGGTAGCGGCTATGGCTACACCTTC.

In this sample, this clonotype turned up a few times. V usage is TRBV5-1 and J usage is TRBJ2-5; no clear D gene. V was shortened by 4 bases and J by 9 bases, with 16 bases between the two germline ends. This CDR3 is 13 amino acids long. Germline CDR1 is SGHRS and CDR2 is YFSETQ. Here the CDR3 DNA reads TGCGCCAGCAGCACCGACGCCCCTGGGGCCCAGTACTTC. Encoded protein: CASSTDAPGAQYF.